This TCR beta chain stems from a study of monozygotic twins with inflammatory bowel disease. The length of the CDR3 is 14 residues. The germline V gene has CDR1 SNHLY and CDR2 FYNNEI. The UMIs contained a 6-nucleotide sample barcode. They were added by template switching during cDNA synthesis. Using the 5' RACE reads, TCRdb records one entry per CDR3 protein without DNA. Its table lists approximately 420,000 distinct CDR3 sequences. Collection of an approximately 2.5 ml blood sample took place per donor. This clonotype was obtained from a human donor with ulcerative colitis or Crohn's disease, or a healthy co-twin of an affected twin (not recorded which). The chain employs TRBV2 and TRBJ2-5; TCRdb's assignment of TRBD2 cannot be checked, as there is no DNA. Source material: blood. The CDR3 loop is CASRDISGGETQYF. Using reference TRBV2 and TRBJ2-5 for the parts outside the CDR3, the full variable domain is EPEVTQTPSHQVTQMGQEVILRCVPISNHLYFYWYRQILGQKVEFLVSFYNNEISEKSEIFDDQFSVERPDGSNFTLKIRSTKLEDSAMYFCASRDISGGETQYFGPGTRLLVL.